Reported below is one T cell receptor (beta chain). Its specificity is not known. The data were taken from a study of cytomegalovirus exposure and HLA in healthy donors. Use of 60 Vbeta and 13 Jbeta primers characterized the PCR. Profiling relied on immunoSEQ multiplex PCR, and the TCRdb table lists in-frame clones only, not all of them. The table has about 140,000 clones, more than 55% seen once; the top ten hold 6.5%. General study points: A later analysis reportedly identified an Asian-associated ancestry cluster as carrying fewer N-insertions than the approximately 670-donor mean.

The TCR sequence derives from a woman aged 55-75 years in good health and CMV-seronegative. Input material: PBMCs.

The CDR3 DNA reads TGTGCCAGCATCCGAAAAAAGGGGGCCGATGAAAAACTGTTTTTT. This translates into CASIRKKGADEKLFF. The chain has TRBV6-1 and TRBJ1-4; 7 nucleotides align to TRBD1. The CDR3 has 15 amino acids. J lost 6 bases, V lost 7 bases, and 11 bases had no gene match. Germline V CDR1 and CDR2: MNHNS, SASEGT.